One and the same sample provided the 28 T cell receptor beta chains below, sequenced in a study of cytomegalovirus exposure and HLA in healthy donors. Use of 60 Vbeta and 13 Jbeta primers characterized the PCR. TCRdb keeps only in-frame clones here, not all; method: immunoSEQ multiplex PCR. The repertoire holds roughly 190,000 clones, 65% to 80% seen once, with 0.9% to 1.2% in the top ten. Sequenced sample: PBMCs. These receptors came from a woman aged 35 to 49 in good health and CMV-seronegative.

The chain employs TRBV18 and TRBJ1-5; D unclear. The germline V gene has CDR1 KGHSH and CDR2 LQKENI. The germline V and J ends were trimmed by 1 base and 0 bases, with 10 bases remaining between them. The CDR3 covers 16 residues. In DNA form, the CDR3 reads TGTGCCAGCTCACCACTGGCCGAAAATAGCAATCAGCCCCAGCATTTT. Translated, it gives CASSPLAENSNQPQHF.

The chain has TRBV5-1 and TRBJ2-5, with TRBD2 matching over 9 bases. The last part of the DNA fits TRBJ2-7 better; the J call may be wrong. The CDR3 consists of 15 residues. From germline, CDR1 is SGHRS and CDR2 YFSETQ. The CDR3 region has the DNA TGCGCCAGCAGCTTGTCTAGCGGGAACTCCTACGAGCAGTACTTC. It translates to CASSLSSGNSYEQYF.

The V and J genes are TRBV30 and TRBJ1-2; 7 nucleotides match TRBD1. V lost 0 bases and J lost 8; bases outside the gene matches: 12. The CDR3 length is 15 residues. The germline gives CDR1 GTSNPN, CDR2 SVGIG (reference sequence). CDR3: CAWSVQGRVLRGYTF. CDR3 bases: TGTGCCTGGAGTGTACAGGGGCGGGTCCTCCGGGGCTACACCTTC.

The rearrangement links TRBV7-2 to TRBJ2-1; TRBD1 matches at 7 bases. V shed 5 bases, J shed 0 bases, and the junction held 7 bases outside the gene matches. CDR3 length equals 16 residues. Germline V gives CDR1 SGHTA, CDR2 FQGNSA. The CDR3 loop reads CASSLRTGASYNEQFF. CDR3 bases: TGTGCCAGCAGCCTGCGCACAGGGGCCTCCTACAATGAGCAGTTCTTC.

The rearrangement links TRBV6-6 to TRBJ2-6; 7 bases match TRBD2. Losses at the gene ends were 6 bases for V and 0 bases for J; bases not matched to a gene: 2. The CDR3 loop spans 15 amino acids. The germline gives CDR1 MNHNY, CDR2 SVGAGI (reference sequence). This chain's CDR3 is CASSREASGANVLTF. The CDR3 DNA follows: TGTGCCAGCAGCCGGGAGGCCTCTGGGGCCAACGTCCTGACTTTC.

The chain recombines TRBV25-1 with TRBJ1-6; 8 bases line up with TRBD1. CDR1 and CDR2 from the germline V gene are MGHDK and SYGVNS. The CDR3 runs to 18 residues. The trim removed 4 bases at V and 10 bases at J, leaving 18 bases unmatched. The CDR3 DNA reads TGTGCCAGCAGTGTAGATGGGGACAGGTGGCAAAATTACTCACCCCTCCACTTT. Encoded protein: CASSVDGDRWQNYSPLHF.

The rearrangement joins TRBV27 to TRBJ2-1, with D unclear. Germline assignment: CDR1 MNHEY and CDR2 SMNVEV (reference sequence). CDR3 length: 14 amino acids. Trimming cost V 3 bases and J 1 base, with 7 bases left between them. DNA of the CDR3: TGTGCCAGCAGTTTGAAGAGTTCCTACAATGAGCAGTTCTTC. As protein: CASSLKSSYNEQFF.

The chain uses TRBV7-3 and TRBJ2-3, with 7 positions matching TRBD2. Germline assignment: CDR1 SGHTA and CDR2 FQGTGA. Unmatched junction bases numbered 4, after V lost 1 base and J lost 0 bases. CDR3 length equals 16 residues. CDR3 sequence (DNA): TGTGCCAGCAGCTTAAACGGGGGGACTAGCACAGATACGCAGTATTTT. This codes for CASSLNGGTSTDTQYF. The variable domain in full, completed from reference TRBV7-3 and TRBJ2-3, reads GAGVSQTPSNKVTEKGKYVELRCDPISGHTALYWYRQSLGQGPEFLIYFQGTGAADDSGLPNDRFFAVRPEGSVSTLKIQRTERGDSAVYLCASSLNGGTSTDTQYFGPGTRLTVL.

The chain links TRBV7-3 to TRBJ1-1; D not certain. The V end lost 2 bases, the J end lost 8 bases, and 12 bases lay between the germline ends. The germline CDR1 and CDR2 sequences are SGHTA and FQGTGA. The CDR3 length is 13 residues. The CDR3: CASSLGVGVEAFF. The CDR3 DNA reads as TGTGCCAGCAGCTTAGGGGTCGGGGTCGAAGCTTTCTTT.

The chain employs TRBV6-5 and TRBJ2-3, with 11 bases lining up with TRBD1. With 4 bases clipped from V and 3 bases from J, the junction kept 3 bases outside the gene matches. The V gene's germline CDR1 is MNHEY and CDR2 SVGAGI. The CDR3 runs to 15 residues. CDR3 coding DNA: TGTGCCAGCAGTTTCGGACAGGGGGCGACAGATACGCAGTATTTT. This gives the protein CASSFGQGATDTQYF.

The gene calls are TRBV6-1 and TRBJ1-2; D not certain. Germline CDR1 is MNHNS and CDR2 is SASEGT. This CDR3 spans 12 amino acids. Between the trimmed V and J ends, which lost 5 bases and 3 bases, there was a span of 7 bases. The CDR3 region is CASSRTYYGYTF. CDR3 nucleotides: TGTGCCAGCAGTCGTACTTACTATGGCTACACCTTC.

This sequence joins TRBV19 and TRBJ1-5; no reliable D call. Germline loops: CDR1 LNHDA, CDR2 SQIVND (reference sequence). This CDR3 comprises 17 residues. V was pared by 4 bases and J by 0 bases, with 16 bases between. The CDR3: CASSRGSELFSNQPQHF. The CDR3 DNA sequence: TGTGCCAGTAGTAGAGGGAGTGAACTCTTTAGCAATCAGCCCCAGCATTTT.

This clone has only a few counts. The chain joins TRBV18 to TRBJ2-7; 10 nucleotides align to TRBD2. Germline trimming cut 6 bases from V and 5 bases from J; bases unmatched to any gene: 7. Germline V gives CDR1 KGHSH, CDR2 LQKENI. The CDR3 loop spans 14 amino acids. CDR3 amino acids: CASSLAGASHEQYF. The CDR3 bases are TGTGCCAGCTCCCTAGCGGGAGCGTCCCACGAGCAGTACTTC.

The gene calls are TRBV7-2 and TRBJ2-3; TRBD2 matches at 7 bases. The germline CDR1 and CDR2 sequences are SGHTA and FQGNSA. The CDR3 loop spans 14 amino acids. J gave up 5 bases and V 2 bases, and 4 bases lay outside the gene matches. The CDR3 coding sequence is TGTGCCAGCAGCTTAATGCGGGAGATAGATACGCAGTATTTT. It encodes CASSLMREIDTQYF.

This clone showed up just a few times. This chain connects TRBV4-2 to TRBJ2-3; 8 nucleotides align to TRBD2. CDR1 LGHNA and CDR2 YNFKEQ come from the germline V gene. V was pared by 0 bases and J by 0 bases, with 5 bases of the junction left unmatched. CDR3 length: 17 residues. The CDR3 loop is CASSQDPSGGSTDTQYF. For the CDR3, the DNA is TGTGCCAGCAGCCAAGACCCCAGCGGGGGTAGCACAGATACGCAGTATTTT.

This chain joins TRBV2 and TRBJ2-3; perhaps TRBD2 as D (6 bases). Between the trimmed V and J ends, which lost 5 bases and 6 bases, there was a span of 18 bases. Germline CDR1 reads SNHLY; CDR2 reads FYNNEI. The CDR3 is 15 amino acids. The CDR3 region has the DNA TGTGCCAGCAGTACCCGGGACTCGCAGACCGATACGCAGTATTTT. This encodes CASSTRDSQTDTQYF.

This chain connects TRBV6-1 to TRBJ2-7, with TRBD1 as a possible D gene (6 bases). CDR1 and CDR2 (germline): MNHNS, SASEGT. There are 14 residues in the CDR3. Trimming pared 4 bases from V and 4 bases from J, leaving 14 bases between. The CDR3 here is CASSAQTGPYEQYV. CDR3 in DNA: TGTGCCAGCAGTGCCCAGACAGGACCTTACGAGCAGTACGTC.

This clone was seen a handful of times. Other nucleotide sequences in the sample specify the same CDR3. The chain joins TRBV7-3 to TRBJ1-2; 8 nucleotides align to TRBD1. The CDR3 totals 13 residues. V gave up 4 bases and J gave up 4 bases; unmatched junction bases: 2. CDR1 is SGHTA, CDR2 FQGTGA, per germline. This CDR3 is CASSSGQGYGYTF. The CDR3 DNA reads TGTGCCAGCAGCTCCGGACAGGGCTATGGCTACACCTTC.

The rearrangement uses TRBV11-2 and TRBJ2-7, with 10 bases that match TRBD1. Losses at the gene ends were 4 bases for V and 4 bases for J; bases not matched to a gene: 7. Germline loops: CDR1 SGHAT, CDR2 FQNNGV. The CDR3 sequence is 15 residues long. The chain's CDR3 is CASSSATGGRYEQYV. In DNA form, the CDR3 reads TGTGCCAGCAGCTCGGCGACAGGGGGCAGGTACGAGCAGTACGTC.

The chain links TRBV7-2 to TRBJ2-7; 7 bases match TRBD1. V lost 1 base to trimming and J lost 10 bases; unmatched junction nucleotides: 13. The germline CDR1 and CDR2 sequences are SGHTA and FQGNSA. This CDR3 has 15 amino acids. The CDR3, as DNA: TGTGCCAGCAGCTTAGAATTCCGAGGGGGCTTCTTCCAGTACTTC. Translation gives CASSLEFRGGFFQYF.

The rearrangement joins TRBV9 to TRBJ2-5; a possible D gene is TRBD1 (5 bases). The CDR3 consists of 13 residues. Germline CDR1 is SGDLS and CDR2 is YYNGEE. The ends were cut back, 3 bases at V and 2 bases at J, with 8 bases in the middle. The CDR3 nucleotides read TGTGCCAGCAGCGCCGACAGACAAGAGACCCAGTACTTC. Translating it yields CASSADRQETQYF.

V usage is TRBV15 and J usage is TRBJ2-5, with 13 bases matching TRBD2. The CDR3 is made up of 16 amino acids. V lost 3 bases and J lost 1; bases outside the gene matches: 2. Per germline, CDR1 LNHNV and CDR2 YYDKDF (reference sequence). This CDR3 is CATSRGLAGPQETQYF. In DNA form, the CDR3 reads TGTGCCACCAGCAGGGGACTAGCGGGACCCCAAGAGACCCAGTACTTC.

The rearrangement links TRBV9 to TRBJ2-3; D not certain. The germline gives CDR1 SGDLS, CDR2 YYNGEE. The length of the CDR3 is 12 residues. V was trimmed by 3 bases and J by 0 bases, leaving 2 bases between them. DNA of the CDR3: TGTGCCAGCAGCGCTAGCACAGATACGCAGTATTTT. Translation gives CASSASTDTQYF. The entire variable domain, with the rest obtained from reference TRBV9 and TRBJ2-3, is as follows: DSGVTQTPKHLITATGQRVTLRCSPRSGDLSVYWYQQSLDQGLQFLIQYYNGEERAKGNILERFSAQQFPDLHSELNLSSLELGDSALYFCASSASTDTQYFGPGTRLTVL.

The V and J genes are TRBV7-3 and TRBJ2-3; 8 bases fit TRBD2. Germline V CDR1 and CDR2: SGHTA, FQGTGA. This CDR3 spans 15 amino acids. V shed 2 bases, J shed 5 bases, and the junction held 6 bases outside the gene matches. The CDR3 DNA sequence: TGTGCCAGCAGCTTAGGAGCGGGAGTAGGAGATACGCAGTATTTT. Translated, it gives CASSLGAGVGDTQYF.

A single count supports this clone. The rearrangement joins TRBV7-6 to TRBJ1-5, with a possible D match to TRBD1 (6 bases). V was shortened by 3 bases and J by 7 bases, with 19 bases between the two germline ends. CDR1 and CDR2 (germline): SGHVS, FNYEAQ. The CDR3 consists of 16 residues. The CDR3 nucleotides are TGTGCCAGCAGCTTGGCCACGGGGGGACAAGGACAGCCCCAGCATTTT. Translation: CASSLATGGQGQPQHF.

The gene calls are TRBV6-5 and TRBJ1-6, with a tentative D call TRBD1 (6 bases). Per germline, CDR1 MNHEY and CDR2 SVGAGI. With 4 bases removed from V and 6 bases from J, the gap between germline ends came to 13 bases. This CDR3 comprises 15 residues. As DNA, the CDR3 is TGTGCCAGCAGTTCGGGGGGGCTGGGTAATTCACCCCTCCACTTT. Protein product: CASSSGGLGNSPLHF.

This clone was seen only once. The V and J genes are TRBV29-1 and TRBJ1-1, with TRBD1 matching over 8 bases. The CDR3 covers 13 residues. The junction had 0 bases not matched to a gene; V was cut back by 0 bases and J by 3 bases. Germline CDR1 reads SQVTM; CDR2 reads ANQGSEA. The CDR3, as DNA: TGCAGCGTTGAAGAGGACAGGGACACTGAAGCTTTCTTT. It specifies CSVEEDRDTEAFF.

This rearrangement joins TRBV6-5 to TRBJ1-2; D is undetermined. V lost 5 bases, J lost 8 bases, and 12 bases lay in between. The CDR3 spans 12 residues. Germline V gives CDR1 MNHEY, CDR2 SVGAGI. This chain's CDR3 is CASSPQGRGYTF. The CDR3 nucleotides read TGTGCCAGCAGTCCACAAGGGAGGGGCTACACCTTC.